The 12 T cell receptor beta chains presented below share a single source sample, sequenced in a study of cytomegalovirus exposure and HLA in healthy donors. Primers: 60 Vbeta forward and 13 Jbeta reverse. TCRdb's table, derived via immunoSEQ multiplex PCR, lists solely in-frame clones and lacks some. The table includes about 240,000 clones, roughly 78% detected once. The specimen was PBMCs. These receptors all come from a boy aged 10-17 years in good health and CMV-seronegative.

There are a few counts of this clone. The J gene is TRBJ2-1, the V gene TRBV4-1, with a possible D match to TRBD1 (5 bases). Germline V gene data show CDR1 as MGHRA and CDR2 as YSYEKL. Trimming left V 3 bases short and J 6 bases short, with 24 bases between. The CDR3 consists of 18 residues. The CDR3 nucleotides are TGCGCCAGCAGCCAGCGCCGGGCGTTGGACATGCCCCTCAATGAGCAGTTCTTC. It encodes CASSQRRALDMPLNEQFF.

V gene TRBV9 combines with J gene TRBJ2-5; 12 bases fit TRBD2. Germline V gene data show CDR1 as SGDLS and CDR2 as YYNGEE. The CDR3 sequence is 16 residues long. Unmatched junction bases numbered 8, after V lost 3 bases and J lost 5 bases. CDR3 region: CASSGGRLAGAETQYF. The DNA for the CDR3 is TGTGCCAGCAGCGGTGGTCGACTAGCGGGAGCTGAGACCCAGTACTTC.

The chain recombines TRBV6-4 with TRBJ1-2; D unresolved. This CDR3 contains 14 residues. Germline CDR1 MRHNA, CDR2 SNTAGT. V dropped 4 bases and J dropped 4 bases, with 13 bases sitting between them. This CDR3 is CASSGMSGSYGYTF. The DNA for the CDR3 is TGTGCCAGCAGTGGAATGTCCGGGTCCTATGGCTACACCTTC.

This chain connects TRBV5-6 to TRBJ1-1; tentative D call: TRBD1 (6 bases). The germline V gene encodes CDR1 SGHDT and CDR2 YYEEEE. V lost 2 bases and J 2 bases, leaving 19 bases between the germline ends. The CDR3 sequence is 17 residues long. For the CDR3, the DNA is TGTGCCAGCAGCTTATTCGGACAGAGTATAAGTAACACTGAAGCTTTCTTT. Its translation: CASSLFGQSISNTEAFF.

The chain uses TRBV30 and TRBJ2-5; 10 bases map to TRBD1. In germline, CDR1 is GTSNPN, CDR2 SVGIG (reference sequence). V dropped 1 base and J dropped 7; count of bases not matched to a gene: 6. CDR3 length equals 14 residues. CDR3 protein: CAWSGTGGVGTQYF. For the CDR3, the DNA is TGTGCCTGGAGTGGGACAGGGGGGGTGGGGACCCAGTACTTC. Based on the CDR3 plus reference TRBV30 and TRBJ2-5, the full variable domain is SQTIHQWPATLVQPVGSPLSLECTVEGTSNPNLYWYRQAAGRGLQLLFYSVGIGQISSEVPQNLSASRPQDRQFILSSKKLLLSDSGFYLCAWSGTGGVGTQYFGPGTRLLVL.

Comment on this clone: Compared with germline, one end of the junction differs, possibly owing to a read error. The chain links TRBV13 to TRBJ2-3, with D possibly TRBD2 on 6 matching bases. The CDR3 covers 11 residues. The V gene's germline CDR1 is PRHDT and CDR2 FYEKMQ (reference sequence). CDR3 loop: CASSFGSGVDF. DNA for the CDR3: TGTGCCAGCAGCTTTGGGTCGGGGGTGGATTTT.

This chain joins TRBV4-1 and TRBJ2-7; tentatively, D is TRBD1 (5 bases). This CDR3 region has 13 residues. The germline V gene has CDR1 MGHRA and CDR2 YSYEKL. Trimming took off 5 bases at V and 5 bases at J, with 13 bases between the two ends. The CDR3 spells CASSFRQGNEQYF. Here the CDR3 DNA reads TGCGCCAGCAGCTTCAGGCAGGGAAACGAGCAGTACTTC.

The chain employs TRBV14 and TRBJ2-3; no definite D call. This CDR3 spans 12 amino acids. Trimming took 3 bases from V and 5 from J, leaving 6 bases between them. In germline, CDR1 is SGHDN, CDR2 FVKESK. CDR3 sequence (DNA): TGTGCCAGCAGCCATCCCGGAGATACGCAGTATTTT. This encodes CASSHPGDTQYF.

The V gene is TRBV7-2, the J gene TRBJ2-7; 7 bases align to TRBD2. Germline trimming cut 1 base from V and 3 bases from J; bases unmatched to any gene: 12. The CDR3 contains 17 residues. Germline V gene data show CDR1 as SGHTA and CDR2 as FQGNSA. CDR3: CASSLDEWGAGFYEQYF. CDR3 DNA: TGTGCCAGCAGCTTAGATGAGTGGGGAGCGGGGTTCTACGAGCAGTACTTC.

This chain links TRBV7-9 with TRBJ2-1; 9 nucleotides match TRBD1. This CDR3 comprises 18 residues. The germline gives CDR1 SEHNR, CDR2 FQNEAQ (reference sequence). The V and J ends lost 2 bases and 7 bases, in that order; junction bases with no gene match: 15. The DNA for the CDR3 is TGTGCCAGCAGCTTATCTTGGACAGGGGAAAAATCACGGAATGAGCAGTTCTTC. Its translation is CASSLSWTGEKSRNEQFF. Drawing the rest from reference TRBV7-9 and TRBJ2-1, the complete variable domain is DTGVSQNPRHKITKRGQNVTFRCDPISEHNRLYWYRQTLGQGPEFLTYFQNEAQLEKSRLLSDRFSAERPKGSFSTLEIQRTEQGDSAMYLCASSLSWTGEKSRNEQFFGPGTRLTVL.

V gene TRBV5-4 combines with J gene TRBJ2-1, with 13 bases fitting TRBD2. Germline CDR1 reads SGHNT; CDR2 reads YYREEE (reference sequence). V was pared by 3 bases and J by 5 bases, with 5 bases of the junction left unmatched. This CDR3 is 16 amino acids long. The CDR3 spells CASSSKTSGRDNEQFF. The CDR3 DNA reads TGTGCCAGCAGCTCAAAAACTAGCGGGAGGGACAATGAGCAGTTCTTC. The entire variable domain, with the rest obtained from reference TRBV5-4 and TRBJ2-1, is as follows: ETGVTQSPTHLIKTRGQQVTLRCSSQSGHNTVSWYQQALGQGPQFIFQYYREEENGRGNFPPRFSGLQFPNYSSELNVNALELDDSALYLCASSSKTSGRDNEQFFGPGTRLTVL.

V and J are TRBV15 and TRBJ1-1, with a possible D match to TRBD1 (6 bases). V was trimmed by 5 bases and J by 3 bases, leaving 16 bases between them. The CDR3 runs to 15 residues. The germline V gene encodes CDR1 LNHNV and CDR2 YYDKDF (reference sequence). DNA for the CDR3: TGTGCCACCAGCGGAACAGGGCTGGTCTACACTGAAGCTTTCTTT. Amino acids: CATSGTGLVYTEAFF.